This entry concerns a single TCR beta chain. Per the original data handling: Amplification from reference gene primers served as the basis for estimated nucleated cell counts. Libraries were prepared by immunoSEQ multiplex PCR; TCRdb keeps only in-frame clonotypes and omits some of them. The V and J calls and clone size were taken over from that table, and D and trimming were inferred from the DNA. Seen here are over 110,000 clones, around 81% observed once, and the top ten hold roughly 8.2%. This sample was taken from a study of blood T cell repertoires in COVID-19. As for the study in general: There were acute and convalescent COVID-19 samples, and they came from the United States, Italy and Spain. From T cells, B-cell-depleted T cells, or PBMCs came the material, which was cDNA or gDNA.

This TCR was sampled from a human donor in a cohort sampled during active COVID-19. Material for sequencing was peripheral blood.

CDR3 coding DNA: TGTGCCAGCAGCCTAAGACAGTTGAACACTGAAGCTTTCTTT. It codes for CASSLRQLNTEAFF. V and J are TRBV28 and TRBJ1-1; TRBD1 might be the D (5 bases). Trimming took 6 bases from V and 0 from J, leaving 11 bases between them. The germline V gene encodes CDR1 MDHEN and CDR2 SYDVKM. The CDR3 extends over 14 amino acids.